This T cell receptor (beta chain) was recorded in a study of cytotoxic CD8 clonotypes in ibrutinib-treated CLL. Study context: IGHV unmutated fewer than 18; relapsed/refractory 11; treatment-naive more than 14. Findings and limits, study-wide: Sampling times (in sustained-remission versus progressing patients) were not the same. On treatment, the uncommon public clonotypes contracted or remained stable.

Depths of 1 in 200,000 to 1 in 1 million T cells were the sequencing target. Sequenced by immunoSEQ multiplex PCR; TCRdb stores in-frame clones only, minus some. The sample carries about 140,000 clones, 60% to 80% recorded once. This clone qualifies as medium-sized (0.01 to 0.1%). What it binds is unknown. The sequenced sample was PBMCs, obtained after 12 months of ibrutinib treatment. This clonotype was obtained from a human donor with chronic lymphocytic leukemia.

In DNA form, the CDR3 reads TGTGCCAGCAGCTTCCAGACAGGGTTCAACACTGAAGCTTTCTTT. It encodes CASSFQTGFNTEAFF. The chain combines TRBV7-9 with TRBJ1-1; 7 positions agree with TRBD1. The CDR3 sequence is 15 residues long. Germline lookup yields CDR1 SEHNR and CDR2 FQNEAQ (reference sequence). V gave up 3 bases and J gave up 2 bases; unmatched junction bases: 6.